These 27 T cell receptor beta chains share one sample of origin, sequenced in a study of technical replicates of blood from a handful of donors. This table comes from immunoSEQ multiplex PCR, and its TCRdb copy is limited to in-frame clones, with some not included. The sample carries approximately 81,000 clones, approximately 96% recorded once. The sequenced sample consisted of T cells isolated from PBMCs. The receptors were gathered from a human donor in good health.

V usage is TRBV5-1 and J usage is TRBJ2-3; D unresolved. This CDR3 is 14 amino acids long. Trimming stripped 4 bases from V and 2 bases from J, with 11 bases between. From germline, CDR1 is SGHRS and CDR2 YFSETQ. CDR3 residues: CASSMLVSTDTQYF. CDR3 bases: TGCGCCAGCAGCATGCTAGTTTCCACAGATACGCAGTATTTT.

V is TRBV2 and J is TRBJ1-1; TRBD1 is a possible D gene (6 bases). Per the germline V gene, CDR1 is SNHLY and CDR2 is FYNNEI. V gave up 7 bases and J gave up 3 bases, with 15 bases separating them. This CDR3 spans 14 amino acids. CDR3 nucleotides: TGTGCCAGCAAAAAAGACAGGACGGACACTGAAGCTTTCTTT. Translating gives CASKKDRTDTEAFF.

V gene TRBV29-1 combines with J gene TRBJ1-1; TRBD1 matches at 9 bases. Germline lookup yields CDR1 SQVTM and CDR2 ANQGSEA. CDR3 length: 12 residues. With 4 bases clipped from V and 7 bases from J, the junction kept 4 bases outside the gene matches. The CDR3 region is CSVGQGGREAFF. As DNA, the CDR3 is TGCAGCGTTGGACAGGGGGGGCGTGAAGCTTTCTTT.

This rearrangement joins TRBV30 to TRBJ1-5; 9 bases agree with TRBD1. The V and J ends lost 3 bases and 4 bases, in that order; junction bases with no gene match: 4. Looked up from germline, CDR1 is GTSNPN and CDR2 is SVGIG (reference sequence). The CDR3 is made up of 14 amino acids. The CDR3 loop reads CAWSSGQGNQPQHF. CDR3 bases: TGTGCCTGGAGCTCAGGACAGGGGAATCAGCCCCAGCATTTT.

CDR3: CASSRGDRGSPYEQYF. The DNA for the CDR3 is TGTGCCAGCAGCAGGGGGGACAGGGGGTCCCCCTACGAGCAGTACTTC. The rearrangement joins TRBV7-2 to TRBJ2-7; TRBD1 agrees at 11 bases. The V gene's germline CDR1 is SGHTA and CDR2 FQGNSA. The CDR3 runs 16 residues. The junction had 8 bases not matched to a gene; V was cut back by 5 bases and J by 2 bases.

CDR3 bases: TGTGCCAGCAGCCAGGGACAGGGGAGAGGGTACACTGAAGCTTTCTTT. Protein sequence: CASSQGQGRGYTEAFF. The chain recombines TRBV7-3 with TRBJ1-1, with 10 bases matching TRBD1. CDR1 and CDR2 (germline): SGHTA, FQGTGA. Germline trimming cut 5 bases from V and 3 bases from J; bases unmatched to any gene: 9. The CDR3 spans 16 residues. The whole variable domain, filled in from reference TRBV7-3 and TRBJ1-1, reads GAGVSQTPSNKVTEKGKYVELRCDPISGHTALYWYRQSLGQGPEFLIYFQGTGAADDSGLPNDRFFAVRPEGSVSTLKIQRTERGDSAVYLCASSQGQGRGYTEAFFGQGTRLTVV.

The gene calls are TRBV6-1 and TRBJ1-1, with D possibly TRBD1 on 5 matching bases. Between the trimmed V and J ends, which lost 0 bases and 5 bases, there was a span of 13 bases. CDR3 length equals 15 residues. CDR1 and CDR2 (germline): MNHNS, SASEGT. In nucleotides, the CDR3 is TGTGCCAGCAGTGAAGCAGGACCAGGGAGGACTGAAGCTTTCTTT. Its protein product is CASSEAGPGRTEAFF.

CDR3 region: CASIAAGTDTQYF. CDR3 DNA sequence: TGTGCCAGCATTGCCGCGGGCACAGATACGCAGTATTTT. This chain links TRBV6-5 with TRBJ2-3; no definite D call. The CDR3 has 13 amino acids. Trimming pared 7 bases from V and 1 base from J, leaving 9 bases between. The germline gives CDR1 MNHEY, CDR2 SVGAGI.

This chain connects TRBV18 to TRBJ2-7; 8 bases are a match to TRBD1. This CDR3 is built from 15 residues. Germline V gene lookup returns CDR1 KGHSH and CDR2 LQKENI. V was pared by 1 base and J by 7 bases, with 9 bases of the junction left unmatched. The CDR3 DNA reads TGTGCCAGCTCACCACGTCACGGACAGGGTTCTGAGCAGTACTTC. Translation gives CASSPRHGQGSEQYF.

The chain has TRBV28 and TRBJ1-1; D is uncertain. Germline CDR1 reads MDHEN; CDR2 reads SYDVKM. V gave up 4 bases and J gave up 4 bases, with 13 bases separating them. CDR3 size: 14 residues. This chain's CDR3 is CASSSGGEATEAFF. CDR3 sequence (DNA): TGTGCCAGCAGTTCCGGTGGGGAGGCCACTGAAGCTTTCTTT.

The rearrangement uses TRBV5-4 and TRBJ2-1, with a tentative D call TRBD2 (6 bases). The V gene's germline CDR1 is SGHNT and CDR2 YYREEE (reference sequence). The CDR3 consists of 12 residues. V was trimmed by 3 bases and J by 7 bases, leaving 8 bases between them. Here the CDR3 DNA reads TGTGCCAGCAGCTGGGGACTTAATGAGCAGTTCTTC. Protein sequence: CASSWGLNEQFF.

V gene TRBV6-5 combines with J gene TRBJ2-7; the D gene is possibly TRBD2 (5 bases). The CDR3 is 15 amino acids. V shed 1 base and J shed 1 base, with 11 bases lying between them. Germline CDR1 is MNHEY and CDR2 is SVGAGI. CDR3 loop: CASSYLPAVSYEQYF. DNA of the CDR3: TGTGCCAGCAGTTACTTGCCAGCGGTTTCCTACGAGCAGTACTTC.

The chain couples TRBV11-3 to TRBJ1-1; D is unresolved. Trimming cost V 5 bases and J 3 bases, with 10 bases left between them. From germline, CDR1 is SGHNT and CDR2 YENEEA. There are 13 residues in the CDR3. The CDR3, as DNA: TGTGCCAGCAGCATTAATTTGTACACTGAAGCTTTCTTT. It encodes CASSINLYTEAFF.

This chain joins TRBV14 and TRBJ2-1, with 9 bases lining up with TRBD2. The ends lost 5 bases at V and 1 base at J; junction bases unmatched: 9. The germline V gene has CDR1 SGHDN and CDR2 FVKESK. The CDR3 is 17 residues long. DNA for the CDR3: TGTGCCAGCAGCGCCTCGAGCGGGAGGTATTCCTACAATGAGCAGTTCTTC. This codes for CASSASSGRYSYNEQFF.

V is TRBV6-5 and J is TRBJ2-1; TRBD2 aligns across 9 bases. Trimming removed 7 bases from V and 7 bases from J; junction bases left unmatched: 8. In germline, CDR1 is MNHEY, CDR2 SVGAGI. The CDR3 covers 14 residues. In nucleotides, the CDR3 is TGTGCCAGCAAAATTCTAGCGGGGTATAATGAGCAGTTCTTC. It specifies CASKILAGYNEQFF.

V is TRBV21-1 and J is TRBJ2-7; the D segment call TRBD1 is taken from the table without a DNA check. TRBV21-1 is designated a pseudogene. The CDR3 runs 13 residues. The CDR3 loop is CASSKVSGVEQYF. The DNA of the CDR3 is TGTGCCAGCAGCAAAGTATCAGGGGTCGAGCAGTACTTC.

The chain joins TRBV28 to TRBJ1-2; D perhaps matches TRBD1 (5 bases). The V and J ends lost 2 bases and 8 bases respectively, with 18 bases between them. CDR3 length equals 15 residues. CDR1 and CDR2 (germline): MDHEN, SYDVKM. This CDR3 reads CASSLDVHQGSGYTF. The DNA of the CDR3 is TGTGCCAGCAGTTTAGATGTCCATCAGGGTTCGGGCTACACCTTC.

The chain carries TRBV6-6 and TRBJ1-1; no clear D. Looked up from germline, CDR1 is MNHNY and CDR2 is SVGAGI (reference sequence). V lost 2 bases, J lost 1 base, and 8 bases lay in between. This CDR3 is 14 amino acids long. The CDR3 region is CASSYLNRNTEAFF. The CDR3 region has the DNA TGTGCCAGCAGTTACCTCAACAGGAACACTGAAGCTTTCTTT.

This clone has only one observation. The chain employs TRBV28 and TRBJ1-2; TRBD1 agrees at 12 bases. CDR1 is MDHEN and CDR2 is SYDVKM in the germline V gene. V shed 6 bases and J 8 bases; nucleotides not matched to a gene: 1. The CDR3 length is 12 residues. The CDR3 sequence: CASSGTGGGYTF. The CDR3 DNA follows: TGTGCCAGCAGCGGGACAGGGGGCGGCTACACCTTC.

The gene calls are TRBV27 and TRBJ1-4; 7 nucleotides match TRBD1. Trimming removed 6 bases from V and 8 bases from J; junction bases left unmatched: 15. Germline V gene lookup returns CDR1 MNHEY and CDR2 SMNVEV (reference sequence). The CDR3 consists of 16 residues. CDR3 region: CASSSTTGPMREKLFF. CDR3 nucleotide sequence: TGTGCCAGCAGCTCAACGACAGGGCCAATGAGGGAAAAACTGTTTTTT. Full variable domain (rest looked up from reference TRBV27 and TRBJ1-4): EAQVTQNPRYLITVTGKKLTVTCSQNMNHEYMSWYRQDPGLGLRQIYYSMNVEVTDKGDVPEGYKVSRKEKRNFPLILESPSPNQTSLYFCASSSTTGPMREKLFFGSGTQLSVL.

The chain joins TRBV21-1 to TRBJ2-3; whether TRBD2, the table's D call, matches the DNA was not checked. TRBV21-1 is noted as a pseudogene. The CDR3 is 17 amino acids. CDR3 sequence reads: CASSKLAGVVGTDTQYF. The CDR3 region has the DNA TGTGCCAGCAGCAAACTAGCGGGAGTGGTGGGCACAGATACGCAGTATTTT.

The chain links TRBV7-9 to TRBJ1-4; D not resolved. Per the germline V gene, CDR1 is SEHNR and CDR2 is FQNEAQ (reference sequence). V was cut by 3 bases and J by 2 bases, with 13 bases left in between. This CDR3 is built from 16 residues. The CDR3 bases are TGTGCCAGCAGCTTTACCCTCACAACGACTAATGAAAAACTGTTTTTT. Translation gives CASSFTLTTTNEKLFF.

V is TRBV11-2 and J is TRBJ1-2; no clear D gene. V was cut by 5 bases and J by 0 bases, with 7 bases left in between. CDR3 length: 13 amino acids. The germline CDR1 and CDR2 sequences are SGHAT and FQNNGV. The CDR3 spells CASSPGPNYGYTF. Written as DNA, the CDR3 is TGTGCCAGCAGCCCAGGCCCTAACTATGGCTACACCTTC.

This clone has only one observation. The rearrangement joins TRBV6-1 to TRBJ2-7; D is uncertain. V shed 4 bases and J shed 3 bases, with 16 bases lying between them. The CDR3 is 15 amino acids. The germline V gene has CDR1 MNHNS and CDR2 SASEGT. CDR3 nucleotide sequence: TGTGCCAGCAGTGTGAATCCGCTACTAAACTACGAGCAGTACTTC. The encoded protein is CASSVNPLLNYEQYF.

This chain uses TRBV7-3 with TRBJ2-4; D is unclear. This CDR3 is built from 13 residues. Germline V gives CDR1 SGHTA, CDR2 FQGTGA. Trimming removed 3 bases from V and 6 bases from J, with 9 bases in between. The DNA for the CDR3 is TGTGCCAGCAGCTTGGGCTCGCCAAACATTCAGTACTTC. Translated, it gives CASSLGSPNIQYF.

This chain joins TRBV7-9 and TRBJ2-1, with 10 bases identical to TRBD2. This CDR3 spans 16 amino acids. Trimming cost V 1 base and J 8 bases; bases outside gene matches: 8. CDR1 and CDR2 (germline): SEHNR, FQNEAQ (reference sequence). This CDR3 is CASSLELAGEWDEQFF. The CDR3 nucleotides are TGTGCCAGCAGCTTAGAGCTAGCGGGAGAGTGGGATGAGCAGTTCTTC.

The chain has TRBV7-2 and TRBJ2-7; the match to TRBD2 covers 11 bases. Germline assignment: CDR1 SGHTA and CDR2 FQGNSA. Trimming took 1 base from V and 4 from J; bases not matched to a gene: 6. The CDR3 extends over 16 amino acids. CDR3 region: CASSLEGTSGTYEQYF. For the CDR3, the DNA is TGTGCCAGCAGCTTAGAGGGGACTAGCGGTACTTACGAGCAGTACTTC.